These T cell receptor beta chains were read from a single sample in a study of post-analysis software for immune sequencing data. Each CDR3 protein gets one entry after TCRdb re-called the PCR reads with MiXCR. The table lists roughly 540,000 distinct CDR3 sequences, around a third of them singletons. Sequenced sample: blood. These receptors were taken from a girl aged 2-17 years with multiple sclerosis. The CDR3 runs from the conserved cysteine through the conserved F or W. Each record gives: J gene, V gene, CDR3 protein.

>TRBJ2-3|TRBV4-2
CASSQERASGESTDTQYF
>TRBJ2-6|TRBV7-2
CASSLSSGSGANVLTF
>TRBJ1-1|TRBV20-1
CSAVRSPMNTEAFF
>TRBJ2-1|TRBV12-3/TRBV12-4
CASSFSSGNEQFF
>TRBJ2-1|TRBV20-1
CSAWADRGNEQFF
>TRBJ1-2|TRBV10-3
CAISLGQPYGYTF
>TRBJ1-6|TRBV5-1
CASSFDGEPPLHF
>TRBJ1-1|TRBV6-5
CASSYFMNTEAFF
>TRBJ1-4|TRBV15
CATTRDRGHEKLFF
>TRBJ2-3|TRBV15
CATSTGGQGTDTQYF
>TRBJ1-5|TRBV11-3
CASSLGTGGAGRDQPQHF
>TRBJ2-3|TRBV10-3
CAISATGVEDTQYF
>TRBJ1-4|TRBV4-1
CASSQTAGTGGEKLFF
>TRBJ2-5|TRBV3-1
CASSPTLGQGEETQYF
>TRBJ1-2|TRBV2
CASSVQSIYGYTF
>TRBJ2-3|TRBV4-1
CASSRISTDTQYF
>TRBJ2-3|TRBV5-1
CASSLTPADTQYF
>TRBJ2-2|TRBV6-1
CASSKPSTRNSGANTGELFF
>TRBJ2-1|TRBV7-3
CASSSDSYNEQFF
>TRBJ2-3|TRBV7-8
CASRGLAAHRWGSTDTQYF
>TRBJ2-3|TRBV7-9
CASRAATDTQYF
>TRBJ2-3|TRBV6-6
CAITPDSSTDTQYF
>TRBJ1-1|TRBV7-6
CASSLAVMNTEAFF
>TRBJ2-3|TRBV12-3/TRBV12-4
CASSLAFMVVRDAQYF
>TRBJ2-7|TRBV20-1
CSARIRLAGIDEQYF
>TRBJ1-2|TRBV16
CASSAPGQGESRYTF
>TRBJ1-6|TRBV7-9
CASSLVQGDRSPLHF
>TRBJ1-2|TRBV9
CASSEKSTFYGYTF
>TRBJ1-5|TRBV12-3/TRBV12-4
CASRISGGSNQPQHF
>TRBJ2-5|TRBV7-8
CASSPGTGLTQETQYF
>TRBJ1-2|TRBV6-6
CASSYSRDGYTF
>TRBJ1-1|TRBV19
CASRDWARAEAFF
>NA|TRBV29-1
CSVWGLAGGYEQYF
>TRBJ1-2|TRBV19
CASSPAENGYTF
>TRBJ2-5|TRBV5-1
CASSLGGTGHNEQYF
>TRBJ1-2|TRBV7-3
CASSSTGTANYGYTF
>TRBJ2-7|TRBV3-1
CASSQDSGGGLYSYEQYF
>TRBJ1-2|TRBV20-1
CSAGQGSSYGYTF
>TRBJ2-5|TRBV4-1
CASSQLAGGPLSQETQYF
>TRBJ2-1|TRBV7-9
CASSLGNPSASYNEQFF
>TRBJ2-2|TRBV5-1
CASSPTGPGELFF
>TRBJ2-1|TRBV4-2
CASSLPPGTSGDNEQFF
>TRBJ1-5|TRBV12-3/TRBV12-4
CASSLISGSNQPQHF
>TRBJ1-2|TRBV3-1
CASSQGPGRGDYGYTF
>TRBJ1-5|TRBV4-1
CASSQGGTNQPQHF
>TRBJ1-2|TRBV20-1
CSARRNRQVYGYTF